Listed here are 14 T cell receptor beta chains from one sample, sequenced in a study of Graves' ophthalmopathy and Graves' hyperthyroidism. Amplification targeted the TCR beta CDR3 regions, with RNA transcripts as the source material. First-round RT-PCR employed HTBI primers, with a second-round multiplex PCR after it. TCRdb passed the multiplex PCR reads through MiXCR, listing each CDR3 protein once. The table shows a few hundred thousand distinct CDR3 sequences, with 35% to 45% occurring only once. Sequencing was done on a sample of peripheral blood or thyroid tissue (not recorded which). Receptors originate from an adult man with Graves' hyperthyroidism.

In this sample, this clonotype turned up many times. The chain is built from TRBV6-5 and TRBJ2-5; TRBD2 matches at 8 bases. The CDR3 has 16 amino acids. Trimming at V came to 2 bases and at J to 4 bases, leaving 9 bases not matched to a gene. Germline loops: CDR1 MNHEY, CDR2 SVGAGI. As DNA, the CDR3 is TGTGCCAGCAGTTACGGGTCGGGAGGGCCAGGAGAGACCCAGTACTTC. As protein: CASSYGSGGPGETQYF.

Details on this clonotype: The CDR3 carries no conserved terminal phenylalanine or tryptophan, so it likely arises from a read error. Here the CDR3 reads CSARDLSEDRGVAEAFS. DNA of the CDR3: TGCAGTGCTAGAGATCTATCTGAGGACAGGGGGGTCGCTGAAGCTTTCTCT. The chain combines TRBV20-1 with TRBJ1-1; 10 nucleotides agree with TRBD1. This CDR3 is built from 17 residues. The V and J ends lost 0 bases and 6 bases, in that order; junction bases with no gene match: 13. Germline-derived CDR1 and CDR2 are DFQATT and SNEGSKA (reference sequence).

This clonotype was recorded many times. The V gene is TRBV6-5, the J gene TRBJ2-7; D is ambiguous. Trimming removed 6 bases at V and 4 bases at J, with 13 bases between. The CDR3 spans 13 residues. Per the germline V gene, CDR1 is MNHEY and CDR2 is SVGAGI. In nucleotides, the CDR3 is TGTGCCAGCAGGTCGTTGAGTGGGTACGAGCAGTACTTC. Encoded protein: CASRSLSGYEQYF.

This clonotype was detected ten times or more. The chain recombines TRBV29-1 with TRBJ1-2; D is uncertain. Germline V gene lookup returns CDR1 SQVTM and CDR2 ANQGSEA. The V end was cut by 6 bases, the J end by 1 base, with 9 bases between. This CDR3 has 12 residues. The CDR3 is CSVSQINYGYTF. CDR3 nucleotide sequence: TGCAGCGTCAGCCAAATTAACTATGGCTACACCTTC.

The gene calls are TRBV6-2 or TRBV6-3 and TRBJ2-7, with 8 positions matching TRBD1. The germline gives CDR1 MNHEY, CDR2 SVGEGT. The V segment lost 10 bases and the J segment 5 bases; nucleotides outside the gene matches: 1. This CDR3 comprises 10 residues. The CDR3 region is CANRGNEQYF. In nucleotides, the CDR3 is TGTGCCAACAGGGGGAACGAGCAGTACTTC.

Only a few counts were recorded for this clonotype. The J gene is TRBJ1-2, the V gene TRBV7-6; D gene uncertain. V was clipped by 7 bases and J by 8 bases, with 14 bases between them. CDR1 is SGHVS, CDR2 FNYEAQ, per germline. This CDR3 is 12 amino acids long. The CDR3 here is CASTGPKPGYTF. In DNA form, the CDR3 reads TGTGCCAGCACCGGGCCAAAACCCGGCTACACCTTC.

This clonotype was seen more than once but under ten times. This chain links TRBV20-1 with TRBJ2-7; 7 bases agree with TRBD1. The junction had 5 bases not matched to a gene; V was cut back by 4 bases and J by 2 bases. Germline CDR1 reads DFQATT; CDR2 reads SNEGSKA (reference sequence). This CDR3 is 13 amino acids long. The CDR3 DNA reads TGCAGTGCTAATACCGGGACAGCCTACGAGCAGTACTTC. Amino acid sequence: CSANTGTAYEQYF.

The sample holds a few counts of this clonotype. The chain recombines TRBV6-6 with TRBJ1-2, with 7 bases aligning to TRBD1. This CDR3 has 15 amino acids. V trimming: 5 bases; J trimming: 0 bases; junction bases outside the gene matches: 6. Germline V gene data show CDR1 as MNHNY and CDR2 as SVGAGI (reference sequence). The CDR3 nucleotides read TGTGCCAGCAGTGCCGGACAGGATCCTAACTATGGCTACACCTTC. The encoded protein is CASSAGQDPNYGYTF.

The chain carries TRBV29-1 and TRBJ1-1; D may be TRBD1 (5 bases). V was cut by 1 base and J by 3 bases, with 12 bases left in between. CDR1 and CDR2 (germline): SQVTM, ANQGSEA. The CDR3 consists of 14 residues. In DNA, the CDR3 is TGCAGCGTTGAAGCATGGGTGGGGGACACTGAAGCTTTCTTT. Translation: CSVEAWVGDTEAFF.

This clonotype was seen many times. V gene TRBV5-1 combines with J gene TRBJ2-7; TRBD2 matches at 13 bases. The length of the CDR3 is 16 residues. The V and J ends lost 5 bases and 9 bases, in that order; junction bases with no gene match: 14. Germline V gene sequence: CDR1 SGHRS, CDR2 YFSETQ. As DNA, the CDR3 is TGCGCCAGCAGGGAGAGACTAGCGGGGGGACCAAACGGGCAGTACTTC. Protein sequence: CASRERLAGGPNGQYF.

This chain links TRBV12-3 or TRBV12-4 with TRBJ2-7; 7 bases align to TRBD1. Matching the DNA end better, TRBJ2-1 makes the J call doubtful. There are 15 residues in the CDR3. The CDR3 loop reads CASSWGQLSYNEQFF. For the CDR3, the DNA is TGTGCCAGCAGCTGGGGACAGTTGTCCTACAATGAGCAGTTCTTC.

This clonotype was seen only a few times. V usage is TRBV11-2 and J usage is TRBJ1-2, with 7 bases fitting TRBD1. This CDR3 is 14 amino acids long. The J segment lost 6 bases and the V segment lost 5 bases, leaving 9 bases of the junction unmatched. Germline V lookup: CDR1 SGHAT, CDR2 FQNNGV. This CDR3 is CASSRQGLLNGYTF. The CDR3 coding sequence is TGTGCCAGCAGCCGACAGGGCCTCCTGAATGGCTACACCTTC.

This clonotype has ten or more counts. The V call is TRBV5-1, the J call TRBJ2-5; possibly TRBD2 for D (6 bases). CDR1 SGHRS and CDR2 YFSETQ come from the germline V gene. Trimming cost V 6 bases and J 2 bases, with 11 bases left between them. The CDR3 has 13 amino acids. The CDR3 protein is CASTRAGQETQYF. Here the CDR3 DNA reads TGCGCCAGCACGAGGGCGGGACAAGAGACCCAGTACTTC. The entire variable domain, with the rest obtained from reference TRBV5-1 and TRBJ2-5, is as follows: KAGVTQTPRYLIKTRGQQVTLSCSPISGHRSVSWYQQTPGQGLQFLFEYFSETQRNKGNFPGRFSGRQFSNSRSEMNVSTLELGDSALYLCASTRAGQETQYFGPGTRLLVL.

A few counts support this clonotype. The chain carries TRBV28 and TRBJ2-7; D not certain. The CDR3 covers 14 residues. The V and J ends lost 3 bases and 7 bases respectively, with 16 bases between them. Germline V gene lookup returns CDR1 MDHEN and CDR2 SYDVKM. The CDR3 here is CASSFGLLNGEQYF. For the CDR3, the DNA is TGTGCCAGCAGTTTCGGTCTCCTGAACGGGGAGCAGTACTTC. The whole variable domain, remainder taken from reference TRBV28 and TRBJ2-7, is DVKVTQSSRYLVKRTGEKVFLECVQDMDHENMFWYRQDPGLGLRLIYFSYDVKMKEKGDIPEGYSVSREKKERFSLILESASTNQTSMYLCASSFGLLNGEQYFGPGTRLTVT.